This T cell receptor (beta chain) was recovered during a study of CD8+CD57+ T cells in acquired aplastic anemia. This clonotype appeared many times. TCR beta VDJ and CDR3 profiling used genomic DNA as template. TCRdb ran MiXCR on the reads and lists one entry per CDR3 protein. This sample yields 150,000 to 170,000 distinct CDR3 sequences, of which about 50% are seen a single time; approximately 12% belongs to the top ten. V trimming: 6 bases; J trimming: 8 bases; junction bases outside the gene matches: 2. The CDR3 length is 12 residues. Individuals selected for sequencing had exhibited CD8+CD57+ cell expansion on flow cytometry.

The clonotype was recovered from a human donor with aplastic anemia. The genes are TRBV12-3 or TRBV12-4 and TRBJ2-1; 9 bases fit TRBD1. Sequencing input: sorted CD4+, CD8+, or CD8+CD57+ T cells (not recorded which) from PBMCs. CDR3 loop: CASRQGAYEQFF. CDR3 DNA sequence: TGTGCCAGCAGACAGGGGGCTTATGAGCAGTTCTTC.